This T cell receptor (beta chain) was recovered during a study of beta chain features in type 1 diabetes. At the level of the study: All of the samples together had roughly 110 million sorted cells examined.

Study results and caveats: It was possible that PCR favored shorter templates, equally so in patients and controls. There was a moderate but significant shortening of TCRB CDR3s in all four CD4+ subsets of Type 1 diabetes patients.

V lost 0 bases and J 9 bases, leaving 18 bases between the germline ends. Germline CDR1 and CDR2: MGHRA and YSYEKL. The CDR3 spans 15 residues. The investigators reverse transcribed all of the isolated RNA, so they sequenced expressed TCRB transcripts. Sequencing was performed with immunoSEQ multiplex PCR; in TCRdb, only in-frame clones are kept and a portion is missing. The data show 250,000 to 300,000 clones, roughly 24% seen once. This clone was seen a handful of times. No antigen is known for it. The authors took one heparinised blood draw, averaging about 120 mL, from each donor. Sequencing used naive CD4+ T cells from blood. This chain joins TRBV4-1 and TRBJ2-7, with D uncertain. The origin of this receptor is a woman in her twenties or thirties with type 1 diabetes. The CDR3 reads CASSQDPTPGQGQYF. The CDR3 bases are TGCGCCAGCAGCCAAGATCCAACCCCAGGCCAAGGGCAGTACTTC.